What follows is one T cell receptor (beta chain) and its context. Its cognate antigen is unknown. This sample stems from a study of T-cell reconstitution after alpha-beta-depleted transplantation in children. Study-level results: Approximately two months post-transplant, alpha-beta T cells reportedly originated from several hundred expanded graft clones. Where some patients showed high TCRbeta diversity at day 60, it came from recipient T cells and thymic progenitors that had survived. Newly produced T cells mostly accounted for T-cell counts and diversity one year post-transplant.

Preparation of the TCRbeta library involved a method that used unique molecular identifiers. TCRdb re-analysed the PCR reads in MiXCR, keeping a single row per CDR3 protein. Among 90,000 to 100,000 distinct CDR3 sequences listed, under 25% were seen once. The clonotype was recovered from a boy between 2 and 10 years old with acute lymphoblastic leukemia, due to receive a stem cell transplant. The sample consisted of PBMCs, taken before TCRalphabeta/CD19-depleted stem cell transplant.

The CDR3 sequence is CASSLPSGPSTDTQYF. The DNA for the CDR3 is TGTGCCAGCTCACTTCCTAGCGGGCCTAGCACAGATACGCAGTATTTT. V is TRBV18 and J is TRBJ2-3; 8 bases line up with TRBD2. The J segment lost 0 bases and the V segment lost 4 bases, leaving 6 bases of the junction unmatched. CDR1 KGHSH and CDR2 LQKENI come from the germline V gene. CDR3 length: 16 amino acids.